Below are 26 T cell receptor beta chains sequenced from a single sample in a study of response to subunit inactivated influenza vaccine. TCRdb re-called the RT-PCR reads through MiXCR, storing one row per CDR3 protein. The profile covers 500,000 to 600,000 distinct CDR3 sequences, with around 15% appearing a single time and around 10% taken by the ten largest. The sample consisted of PBMCs from blood, taken roughly 12 days after vaccination. The receptors were gathered from a man aged 50-59 years who received an inactivated influenza vaccine.

The chain combines TRBV12-3 or TRBV12-4 with TRBJ2-7, with TRBD1 identical over 8 bases. Trimming cost V 5 bases and J 3 bases; bases outside gene matches: 6. This CDR3 is 14 amino acids long. Written as DNA, the CDR3 is TGTGCCAGCAGTCGGACAGGGAGCCACTACGAGCAGTACTTC. Amino acids: CASSRTGSHYEQYF.

This clonotype turned up a few times. This sequence joins TRBV7-6 and TRBJ2-3; D unresolved. V lost 5 bases, J lost 4 bases, and 13 bases lay in between. CDR1 SGHVS and CDR2 FNYEAQ come from the germline V gene. This CDR3 is 14 amino acids long. CDR3 in DNA: TGTGCCAGCAGCACAACTGGCGAGGCAGATACGCAGTATTTT. Its protein product is CASSTTGEADTQYF.

This clonotype occurred a few times. Germline is not matched at one junction end, which may reflect a read error. This chain joins TRBV20-1 and TRBJ2-7, with 8 bases that match TRBD1. CDR3 length: 15 residues. In germline, CDR1 is DFQATT, CDR2 SNEGSKA (reference sequence). CDR3 sequence reads: CSARRGGQGSHEQYF. DNA for the CDR3: TGCAGTGCTAGACGTGGAGGACAGGGCTCCCACGAGCAGTACTTC.

A few counts support this clonotype. The chain uses TRBV12-3 or TRBV12-4 and TRBJ2-4; TRBD1 is a possible D gene (5 bases). The CDR3 is 18 residues long. Between the trimmed V and J ends, which lost 3 bases and 0 bases, there was a span of 18 bases. This CDR3 is CASSFWVPGQLAKNIQYF. The CDR3 coding sequence is TGTGCCAGCAGTTTCTGGGTCCCCGGACAACTAGCCAAAAACATTCAGTACTTC.

There are a few counts of this clonotype. CDR3 nucleotides: TGTGCCAGCAGCTTAAAAGCCTTGATAAGCTCCTATAATTCACCCCTCCACTTT. Protein product: CASSLKALISSYNSPLHF. The gene calls are TRBV11-2 and TRBJ1-6; D unclear. The germline gives CDR1 SGHAT, CDR2 FQNNGV. V was pared by 2 bases and J by 0 bases, with 14 bases between. The CDR3 sequence is 18 residues long. Variable domain in full (rest from reference TRBV11-2 and TRBJ1-6): EAGVAQSPRYKIIEKRQSVAFWCNPISGHATLYWYQQILGQGPKLLIQFQNNGVVDDSQLPKDRFSAERLKGVDSTLKIQPAKLEDSAVYLCASSLKALISSYNSPLHFGNGTRLTVT.

This clonotype came up a few times. The rearrangement links TRBV28 to TRBJ2-5; tentatively, D is TRBD2 (6 bases). CDR3 length: 13 amino acids. V lost 6 bases and J lost 5, with 13 bases in between. Looked up from germline, CDR1 is MDHEN and CDR2 is SYDVKM. CDR3 nucleotides: TGTGCCAGCAGGGGACTCCGGTATGAGACCCAGTACTTC. Its protein product is CASRGLRYETQYF.

The chain combines TRBV9 with TRBJ2-1; no clear D. Germline CDR1 SGDLS, CDR2 YYNGEE. V lost 0 bases, J lost 2 bases, and 6 bases lay in between. CDR3 length: 14 amino acids. The DNA for the CDR3 is TGTGCCAGCAGCGTAGTGTTGACCTACAATGAGCAGTTCTTC. Its protein product is CASSVVLTYNEQFF.

This clonotype was counted a few times. The V and J genes are TRBV12-3 or TRBV12-4 and TRBJ2-7, with a possible D match to TRBD2 (9 bases). The CDR3 is 15 residues long. The ends were cut back, 4 bases at V and 6 bases at J, with 19 bases in the middle. The CDR3 DNA reads TGTGCCAGCAGTTCGCCCTCTAGCGGGACAGGCGAGCAGTACTTC. Translating it yields CASSSPSSGTGEQYF.

This clonotype occurred once. The rearrangement joins TRBV6-1 to TRBJ1-1; TRBD1 aligns across 10 bases. V lost 7 bases and J lost 6; bases outside the gene matches: 8. Germline CDR1 is MNHNS and CDR2 is SASEGT. There are 14 residues in the CDR3. For the CDR3, the DNA is TGTGCCAGCATCACGGACAGGGGGTTCGCTGAAGCTTTCTTT. Encoded protein: CASITDRGFAEAFF.

V gene TRBV11-3 combines with J gene TRBJ2-5; TRBD2 aligns across 15 bases. The CDR3 is made up of 16 amino acids. Germline V gene lookup returns CDR1 SGHNT and CDR2 YENEEA. With V trimmed by 2 bases and J by 3 bases, 1 base remained unmatched. In nucleotides, the CDR3 is TGTGCCAGCAGCTTAAGGACTAGCGGGGGGGAAGAGACCCAGTACTTC. It specifies CASSLRTSGGEETQYF.

This clonotype came up many times. This chain links TRBV7-3 with TRBJ2-2; 8 bases align to TRBD1. In germline, CDR1 is SGHTA, CDR2 FQGTGA. The CDR3 is 16 residues long. With 5 bases clipped from V and 0 bases from J, the junction kept 5 bases outside the gene matches. Here the CDR3 reads CASSPQGAPNTGELFF. For the CDR3, the DNA is TGTGCCAGCAGCCCTCAGGGGGCGCCGAACACCGGGGAGCTGTTTTTT.

This clonotype was seen a handful of times. The V gene is TRBV6-2 or TRBV6-3, the J gene TRBJ2-5; TRBD2 agrees at 7 bases. The CDR3 runs to 16 residues. The germline V gene encodes CDR1 MNHEY and CDR2 SVGEGT. Trimming at V came to 2 bases and at J to 1 base, leaving 7 bases not matched to a gene. CDR3: CASSYVPGGFQETQYF. The CDR3 nucleotides are TGTGCCAGCAGTTACGTCCCCGGGGGGTTCCAAGAGACCCAGTACTTC.

This clonotype occurred a few times. The gene calls are TRBV16 and TRBJ2-4; 7 bases match TRBD1. In germline, CDR1 is KGHSY, CDR2 FQNENV. Trimming took 3 bases from V and 5 from J; bases not matched to a gene: 7. The CDR3 length is 15 residues. The CDR3 loop is CASSHVRGKENIQYF. CDR3 sequence (DNA): TGTGCCAGCAGCCATGTCAGGGGGAAGGAAAACATTCAGTACTTC.

The V call is TRBV5-1, the J call TRBJ2-5; TRBD2 matches at 12 bases. The CDR3 is 18 amino acids. Germline loops: CDR1 SGHRS, CDR2 YFSETQ. V gave up 4 bases and J gave up 0 bases; unmatched junction bases: 10. The CDR3 DNA reads as TGCGCCAGCAGCCGCTACCCCCCTAGCGGGAGGGACCAAGAGACCCAGTACTTC. Translated, it gives CASSRYPPSGRDQETQYF. The whole variable domain, filled in from reference TRBV5-1 and TRBJ2-5, reads KAGVTQTPRYLIKTRGQQVTLSCSPISGHRSVSWYQQTPGQGLQFLFEYFSETQRNKGNFPGRFSGRQFSNSRSEMNVSTLELGDSALYLCASSRYPPSGRDQETQYFGPGTRLLVL.

This clonotype has more than one count but fewer than ten. J is TRBJ1-4 and V is TRBV12-3 or TRBV12-4; D gene unclear. The CDR3 is made up of 16 amino acids. Trimming removed 3 bases at V and 5 bases at J, with 16 bases between. The CDR3 region has the DNA TGTGCCAGCAGTTTGTCTAGGAGCGACGGAAATGAAAAACTGTTTTTT. It translates to CASSLSRSDGNEKLFF.

This clonotype has just a few counts. CDR3 amino acids: CASRGGRSNQPQHF. CDR3 nucleotide sequence: TGTGCCAGCAGAGGGGGAAGGAGCAATCAGCCCCAGCATTTT. This rearrangement joins TRBV6-1 to TRBJ1-5; D is perhaps TRBD1 (6 bases). The V gene lost 6 bases and the J gene lost 1 base, with 10 bases spanning the gap. The CDR3 runs to 14 residues. Germline values: CDR1 MNHNS, CDR2 SASEGT.

This rearrangement joins TRBV20-1 to TRBJ2-5; D ambiguous. V shed 0 bases and J shed 5 bases, with 10 bases lying between them. The germline CDR1 and CDR2 sequences are DFQATT and SNEGSKA (reference sequence). The CDR3 loop spans 13 amino acids. The CDR3, as DNA: TGCAGTGCTAGAGATCTGGGATTCGAGACCCAGTACTTC. Protein sequence: CSARDLGFETQYF.

The chain combines TRBV6-1 with TRBJ1-4; D gene uncertain. The CDR3 totals 14 residues. Germline V gene lookup returns CDR1 MNHNS and CDR2 SASEGT. Deletions cut 4 bases from V and 8 bases from J, with 14 bases between. The CDR3 protein is CASSARMGREKLFF. In DNA form, the CDR3 reads TGTGCCAGCAGTGCTCGGATGGGGAGGGAAAAACTGTTTTTT.

The chain has TRBV12-3 or TRBV12-4 and TRBJ2-7; D tentatively reads TRBD1 or TRBD2 (5 bases each). This CDR3 spans 16 amino acids. The V and J ends lost 0 bases and 10 bases respectively, with 22 bases between them. DNA for the CDR3: TGTGCCAGCAGTTTAGCGGGGGTGCTACAACTACGAAGCCAGTACTTC. Protein product: CASSLAGVLQLRSQYF.

The rearrangement uses TRBV15 and TRBJ1-1; D unresolved. V was trimmed by 0 bases and J by 3 bases, leaving 8 bases between them. The CDR3 runs to 14 residues. Germline CDR1 reads LNHNV; CDR2 reads YYDKDF (reference sequence). The DNA for the CDR3 is TGTGCCACCAGCAGAGATTTTCTTCACACTGAAGCTTTCTTT. Translated: CATSRDFLHTEAFF.

The sample holds a few counts of this clonotype. J is TRBJ2-5 and V is TRBV29-1, with D possibly TRBD1 on 5 matching bases. V was shortened by 3 bases and J by 3 bases, with 8 bases between the two germline ends. This CDR3 has 12 residues. Germline V lookup: CDR1 SQVTM, CDR2 ANQGSEA. The CDR3, as DNA: TGCAGCGTTGAGGTAGGGGAAGAGACCCAGTACTTC. This translates into CSVEVGEETQYF. Based on the CDR3 plus reference TRBV29-1 and TRBJ2-5, the full variable domain is SAVISQKPSRDICQRGTSLTIQCQVDSQVTMMFWYRQQPGQSLTLIATANQGSEATYESGFVIDKFPISRPNLTFSTLTVSNMSPEDSSIYLCSVEVGEETQYFGPGTRLLVL.

The chain couples TRBV5-1 to TRBJ2-5; no reliable D call. V was clipped by 0 bases and J by 2 bases, with 11 bases between them. The CDR3 runs to 15 residues. Germline loops: CDR1 SGHRS, CDR2 YFSETQ. CDR3 in amino acids: CASSLEGKTQETQYF. For the CDR3, the DNA is TGCGCCAGCAGCTTGGAAGGGAAAACTCAAGAGACCCAGTACTTC.

The rearrangement uses TRBV4-2 and TRBJ2-3; 12 nucleotides match TRBD2. V gave up 4 bases and J gave up 1 base; unmatched junction bases: 6. The germline V gene encodes CDR1 LGHNA and CDR2 YNFKEQ. The CDR3 runs 17 residues. CDR3 sequence reads: CASSPRTSGVGTDTQYF. DNA for the CDR3: TGTGCCAGCAGCCCAAGGACTAGCGGGGTAGGCACAGATACGCAGTATTTT.

Here the CDR3 reads CASSQVEGSWTDTQYF. The CDR3 region has the DNA TGTGCCAGCAGCCAAGTGGAGGGGAGTTGGACAGATACGCAGTATTTT. The chain has TRBV14 and TRBJ2-3; D might be TRBD2 (6 bases). This CDR3 contains 16 residues. Trimming removed 1 base from V and 3 bases from J, with 14 bases in between. The V gene's germline CDR1 is SGHDN and CDR2 FVKESK. Supplemented by reference TRBV14 and TRBJ2-3, the full variable domain reads EAGVTQFPSHSVIEKGQTVTLRCDPISGHDNLYWYRRVMGKEIKFLLHFVKESKQDESGMPNNRFLAERTGGTYSTLKVQPAELEDSGVYFCASSQVEGSWTDTQYFGPGTRLTVL.

This clonotype has only a few counts. The V gene is TRBV24-1, the J gene TRBJ2-1, with D possibly being TRBD1 (6 bases). Germline assignment: CDR1 KGHDR and CDR2 SFDVKD. This CDR3 is 15 amino acids long. V lost 5 bases and J lost 5, with 15 bases in between. In nucleotides, the CDR3 is TGTGCCACCAGTGGGGGCAGGGACATGAACAATGAGCAGTTCTTC. Amino acids: CATSGGRDMNNEQFF.

This chain uses TRBV6-5 with TRBJ2-2; tentatively, D is TRBD1 or TRBD2 (5 bases each). Trimming removed 1 base at V and 4 bases at J, with 7 bases between. The CDR3 loop spans 14 amino acids. CDR1 MNHEY and CDR2 SVGAGI come from the germline V gene. The CDR3 DNA follows: TGTGCCAGCAGTTACTTTGGGGGCACCGGGGAGCTGTTTTTT. This translates into CASSYFGGTGELFF.